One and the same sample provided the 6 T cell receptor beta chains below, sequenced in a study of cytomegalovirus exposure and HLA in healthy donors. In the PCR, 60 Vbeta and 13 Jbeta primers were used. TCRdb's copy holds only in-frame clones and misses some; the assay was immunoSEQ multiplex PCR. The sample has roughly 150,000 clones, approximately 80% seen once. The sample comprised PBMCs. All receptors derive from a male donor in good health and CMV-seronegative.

The CDR3 bases are TGTGCCAGCAGCCCCAGAATGGCGGACTACACAACTAATGAAAAACTGTTTTTT. This sequence encodes CASSPRMADYTTNEKLFF. The genes are TRBV7-9 and TRBJ1-4; D gene ambiguous. Germline V lookup: CDR1 SEHNR, CDR2 FQNEAQ (reference sequence). Trimming left V 5 bases short and J 0 bases short, with 19 bases between. The CDR3 runs to 18 residues.

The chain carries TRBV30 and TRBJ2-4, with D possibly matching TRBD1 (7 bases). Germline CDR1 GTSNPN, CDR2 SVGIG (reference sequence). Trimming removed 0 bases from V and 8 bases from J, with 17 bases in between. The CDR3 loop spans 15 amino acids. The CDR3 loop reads CAWSVQGTGTDIQYF. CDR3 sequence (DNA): TGTGCCTGGAGTGTACAGGGGACCGGGACTGACATTCAGTACTTC.

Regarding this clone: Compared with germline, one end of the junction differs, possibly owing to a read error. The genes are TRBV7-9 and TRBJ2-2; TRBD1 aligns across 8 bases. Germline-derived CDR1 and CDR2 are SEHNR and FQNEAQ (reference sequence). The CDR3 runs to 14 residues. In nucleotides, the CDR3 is TGTTCCAGCAGCAGACAGGGGTACACCGGGGAGCTGTTTTTT. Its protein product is CSSSRQGYTGELFF.

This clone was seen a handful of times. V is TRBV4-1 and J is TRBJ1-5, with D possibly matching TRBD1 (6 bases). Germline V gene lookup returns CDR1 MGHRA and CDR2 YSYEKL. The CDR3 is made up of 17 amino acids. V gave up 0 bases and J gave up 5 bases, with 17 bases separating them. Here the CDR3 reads CASSQEDNRETHQPQHF. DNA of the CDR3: TGCGCCAGCAGCCAAGAGGATAACAGGGAAACCCATCAGCCCCAGCATTTT.

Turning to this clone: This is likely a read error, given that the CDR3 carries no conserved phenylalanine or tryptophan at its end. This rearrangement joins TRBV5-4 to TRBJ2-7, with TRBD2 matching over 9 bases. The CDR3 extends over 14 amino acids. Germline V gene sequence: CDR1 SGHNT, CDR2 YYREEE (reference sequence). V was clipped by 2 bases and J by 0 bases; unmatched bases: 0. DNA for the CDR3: TGTGCCAGCAGCTTTAGCGGGGGCTCCTACGAGCAGTACCTC. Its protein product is CASSFSGGSYEQYL.

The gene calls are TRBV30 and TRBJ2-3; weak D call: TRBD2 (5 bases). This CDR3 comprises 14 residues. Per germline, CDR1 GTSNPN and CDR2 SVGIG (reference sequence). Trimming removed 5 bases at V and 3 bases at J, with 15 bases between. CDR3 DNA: TGTGCCTGGTTCACGGGGAGTGGGACAGATACGCAGTATTTT. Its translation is CAWFTGSGTDTQYF. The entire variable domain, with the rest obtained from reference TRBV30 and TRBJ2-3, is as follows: SQTIHQWPATLVQPVGSPLSLECTVEGTSNPNLYWYRQAAGRGLQLLFYSVGIGQISSEVPQNLSASRPQDRQFILSSKKLLLSDSGFYLCAWFTGSGTDTQYFGPGTRLTVL.